The rows below give T cell receptor beta chains drawn from one sample of a study of T cell responses to AZD1222 COVID-19 vaccine. Produced via immunoSEQ multiplex PCR; TCRdb's table is partial and in-frame only. This table holds roughly 190,000 clones, about 89% found once. Sequences were derived from peripheral blood, sampled 28 days after the second AZD1222 dose. These receptors originate from an adult who received the AZD1222 COVID-19 vaccine. Both conserved end residues are part of each CDR3. A D gene is named only where the DNA matches it firmly. Clone size is stated in some rows and not others, as once, few, many or a class when expanded.

v_gene	j_gene	len	d_gene	abundance	CDR3aa	CDR3nt
TRBV27	TRBJ1-5	14	.	.	CASSDTGGNQPQHF	TGTGCCAGCAGCGATACTGGGGGGAATCAGCCCCAGCATTTT
TRBV21-1	TRBJ2-7	20	.	.	CASSQGFPQSVFRPLYEQYF	TGTGCCAGCAGCCAAGGATTTCCTCAATCAGTCTTTCGTCCCCTCTACGAGCAGTACTTC
TRBV5-1	TRBJ1-3	12	.	.	CASSFQGNTIYF	TGCGCCAGCAGCTTTCAGGGAAACACCATATATTTT
TRBV6-5	TRBJ1-6	15	TRBD1	.	CASSRDRVVTSPLHF	TGTGCCAGCAGTCGGGACAGGGTAGTAACTTCACCCCTCCACTTT
TRBV14	TRBJ1-1	14	.	.	CASSQDLSGSEAFF	TGTGCCAGCAGCCAAGATTTGAGTGGTTCTGAAGCTTTCTTT
TRBV6-1	TRBJ1-2	14	.	.	CASSEQDPAHGYTF	TGTGCCAGCAGTGAACAAGACCCCGCCCACGGCTACACCTTC
TRBV30	TRBJ1-1	11	.	.	CAWNDAPEAFF	TGTGCCTGGAACGACGCGCCTGAAGCTTTCTTT
TRBV3-1/TRBV3-2	TRBJ1-6	15	TRBD1	.	CASSHRQGNNSPLHF	TGTGCCAGCAGCCACCGACAGGGTAATAATTCACCCCTCCACTTT
TRBV30	TRBJ2-7	14	.	.	CAWSVQERLYEQYF	TGTGCCTGGAGTGTACAGGAAAGGCTCTACGAGCAGTACTTC
TRBV5-6	TRBJ1-2	13	.	.	CASSPGGDYGYTF	TGTGCCAGCAGCCCGGGAGGGGACTATGGCTACACCTTC
TRBV6-6	TRBJ1-2	16	.	.	CASSASNREANYGYTF	TGTGCCAGCAGTGCCAGCAACAGGGAAGCTAACTATGGCTACACCTTC
TRBV11-3	TRBJ2-2	16	.	.	CASSQERGVYTGELFF	TGTGCCAGCAGCCAAGAGCGAGGGGTATACACCGGGGAGCTGTTTTTT
TRBV3-1/TRBV3-2	TRBJ2-1	12	.	.	CASSHSHNEQFF	TGTGCCAGCAGCCACAGTCACAATGAGCAGTTCTTC
TRBV4-2	TRBJ1-2	15	.	.	CASSQASGRPYGYTF	TGTGCCAGCAGCCAAGCGTCAGGGCGCCCCTATGGCTACACCTTC
TRBV27	TRBJ1-2	16	.	.	CASSSLGQGDWDGYTF	TGTGCCAGCAGCTCCCTTGGACAAGGCGATTGGGATGGCTACACCTTC
TRBV2	TRBJ2-4	16	.	once	CASSESFAGAKNIQYF	TGTGCCAGCAGTGAGTCCTTTGCGGGAGCCAAAAACATTCAGTACTTC
TRBV2	TRBJ2-7	13	.	.	CASSTRNSYEQYF	TGTGCCAGCAGTACACGGAATTCCTACGAGCAGTACTTC